One and the same sample provided the 5 T cell receptor beta chains below, sequenced in a study of T cell repertoires in cytomegalovirus infection. TCRdb re-called the reads with MiXCR, one entry per CDR3 protein. In the table there are 560,000 or so distinct CDR3 sequences, 16% of which are singletons. Sequences were obtained from CD8+ T cells from PBMCs. The receptors stem from a human donor in good health (CMV status not recorded). Some clones in this sample may be carry-over from other donors' samples.

The chain carries TRBV20-1 and TRBJ2-2; D may be TRBD1 (6 bases). Germline V gene data show CDR1 as DFQATT and CDR2 as SNEGSKA (reference sequence). Trimming removed 5 bases at V and 1 base at J, with 11 bases between. The CDR3 extends over 14 amino acids. In DNA, the CDR3 is TGCAGTGCTGCCGACAGGTTGAACACCGGGGAGCTGTTTTTT. Amino acid sequence: CSAADRLNTGELFF.

The table lists this clonotype with a few counts. The CDR3 reads CASSQDGETEETQYF. The CDR3 DNA is TGTGCCAGCAGCCAAGACGGCGAGACAGAAGAGACCCAGTACTTC. The rearrangement links TRBV3-1 to TRBJ2-5, with a weak D call TRBD1 (5 bases). V was pared by 0 bases and J by 3 bases, with 11 bases between. The length of the CDR3 is 15 residues. CDR1 LGHDT and CDR2 YNNKEL come from the germline V gene (reference sequence).

This clonotype was detected a few times. The chain couples TRBV28 to TRBJ2-3; D perhaps matches TRBD2 (5 bases). Germline loops: CDR1 MDHEN, CDR2 SYDVKM. V was pared by 5 bases and J by 4 bases, with 16 bases between. The length of the CDR3 is 15 residues. CDR3 coding DNA: TGTGCCAGCAGTCCTTTGAGGGAAGCTGCAGATACGCAGTATTTT. It specifies CASSPLREAADTQYF. The entire variable domain, with the rest obtained from reference TRBV28 and TRBJ2-3, is as follows: DVKVTQSSRYLVKRTGEKVFLECVQDMDHENMFWYRQDPGLGLRLIYFSYDVKMKEKGDIPEGYSVSREKKERFSLILESASTNQTSMYLCASSPLREAADTQYFGPGTRLTVL.

This chain connects TRBV6-5 to TRBJ2-1; D possibly corresponds to TRBD1 (5 bases). The CDR3 length is 16 residues. V was pared by 4 bases and J by 2 bases, with 15 bases between. Looked up from germline, CDR1 is MNHEY and CDR2 is SVGAGI. CDR3 sequence: CASSSPLRATYNEQFF. The CDR3 DNA reads TGTGCCAGCAGTTCGCCGCTCAGGGCCACCTACAATGAGCAGTTCTTC.

V usage is TRBV15 and J usage is TRBJ2-5; no reliable D call. This CDR3 is built from 16 residues. V shed 0 bases and J shed 2 bases, with 13 bases lying between them. CDR1 and CDR2 (germline): LNHNV, YYDKDF (reference sequence). The CDR3 protein is CATSRDRGVGQETQYF. The CDR3 nucleotides are TGTGCCACCAGCAGAGATCGTGGTGTGGGACAAGAGACCCAGTACTTC.